Listed here are 16 T cell receptor beta chains from one sample, sequenced in a study of cytomegalovirus exposure and HLA in healthy donors. Primers for the PCR totalled 60 Vbeta and 13 Jbeta. Produced via immunoSEQ multiplex PCR; TCRdb's table is partial and in-frame only. The table includes hundreds of thousands of clones, 65% to 85% detected once. Sequencing was performed on PBMCs. Receptor source: a female donor in good health and CMV-seronegative.

The CDR3 sequence: CASSPPGQGVNTEAFF. CDR3 DNA: TGTGCCAGCAGCCCGCCGGGACAGGGGGTAAACACTGAAGCTTTCTTT. The V and J genes are TRBV7-9 and TRBJ1-1; 11 bases line up with TRBD1. CDR3 length: 16 residues. With V trimmed by 5 bases and J by 2 bases, 7 bases remained unmatched. The germline V gene encodes CDR1 SEHNR and CDR2 FQNEAQ (reference sequence).

The chain recombines TRBV14 with TRBJ2-1, with 7 bases fitting TRBD2. The germline CDR1 and CDR2 sequences are SGHDN and FVKESK. CDR3 size: 14 residues. The V segment lost 7 bases and the J segment 5 bases; nucleotides outside the gene matches: 8. CDR3: CASNRGTIHNEQFF. CDR3 coding DNA: TGTGCCAGCAACCGAGGGACTATACACAATGAGCAGTTCTTC.

The V gene is TRBV28, the J gene TRBJ2-1; 15 positions agree with TRBD2. This CDR3 has 15 residues. The V gene end was trimmed by 6 bases and the J gene end by 3 bases; junction bases not matched to a gene: 0. Germline lookup yields CDR1 MDHEN and CDR2 SYDVKM. Written as DNA, the CDR3 is TGTGCCAGCAGGGGACTAGCGGGAGGCTACAATGAGCAGTTCTTC. Translating it yields CASRGLAGGYNEQFF.

The V and J genes are TRBV11-2 and TRBJ1-2; D ambiguous. CDR3 length: 14 amino acids. In germline, CDR1 is SGHAT, CDR2 FQNNGV. Trimming pared 2 bases from V and 8 bases from J, leaving 15 bases between. CDR3 coding DNA: TGTGCCAGCAGCTTAAATCCAGGCTATACGGGCTACACCTTC. Amino acids: CASSLNPGYTGYTF.

A few counts support this clone. V gene TRBV7-9 combines with J gene TRBJ2-7, with TRBD2 matching 7 bases. The CDR3 has 14 amino acids. Germline assignment: CDR1 SEHNR and CDR2 FQNEAQ (reference sequence). Unmatched junction bases numbered 7, after V lost 1 base and J lost 7 bases. The CDR3 DNA reads TGTGCCAGCAGCTTAGGAGGAGCGGGAAAAGAGCAGTACTTC. Translated: CASSLGGAGKEQYF.

In nucleotides, the CDR3 is TGTGCCACCAGCACCGGACAGGGCGGCACAGATACGCAGTATTTT. This codes for CATSTGQGGTDTQYF. The V and J genes are TRBV15 and TRBJ2-3, with TRBD1 identical over 8 bases. Losses at the gene ends were 4 bases for V and 1 base for J; bases not matched to a gene: 4. From germline, CDR1 is LNHNV and CDR2 YYDKDF (reference sequence). This CDR3 is 15 amino acids long.

This clone was seen just once. V usage is TRBV6-5 and J usage is TRBJ2-7; 12 bases align to TRBD2. The CDR3 runs to 15 residues. The germline CDR1 and CDR2 sequences are MNHEY and SVGAGI. V lost 4 bases to trimming and J lost 2 bases; unmatched junction nucleotides: 3. Here the CDR3 DNA reads TGTGCCAGCAGTTCGACTAGCGGGAGCCCCTACGAGCAGTACTTC. This codes for CASSSTSGSPYEQYF.

This clone was found once. The chain recombines TRBV10-1 with TRBJ2-3; TRBD1 might be the D (5 bases). With 1 base removed from V and 3 bases from J, the gap between germline ends came to 17 bases. Germline V gene sequence: CDR1 WNHNN, CDR2 SYGVQD (reference sequence). The CDR3 is made up of 17 amino acids. The CDR3, as DNA: TGCGCCAGCAGTGAGTTGACCAAGGGAAGGGGTACAGATACGCAGTATTTT. The encoded protein is CASSELTKGRGTDTQYF.

This CDR3 reads CASTSAGGGTGELFF. CDR3 coding DNA: TGTGCCAGCACCTCCGCCGGGGGGGGCACCGGGGAGCTGTTTTTT. The chain links TRBV11-3 to TRBJ2-2, with 8 bases identical to TRBD2. V shed 7 bases, J shed 4 bases, and the junction held 8 bases outside the gene matches. The CDR3 spans 15 residues. Germline V gives CDR1 SGHNT, CDR2 YENEEA. Drawing the rest from reference TRBV11-3 and TRBJ2-2, the complete variable domain is EAGVVQSPRYKIIEKKQPVAFWCNPISGHNTLYWYLQNLGQGPELLIRYENEEAVDDSQLPKDRFSAERLKGVDSTLKIQPAELGDSAVYLCASTSAGGGTGELFFGEGSRLTVL.

The chain combines TRBV28 with TRBJ2-1, with 13 bases that match TRBD2. Trimming took 5 bases from V and 4 from J; bases not matched to a gene: 5. This CDR3 has 16 residues. Germline CDR1 MDHEN, CDR2 SYDVKM. The CDR3 DNA is TGTGCCAGCAGTGCCGGACTAGCGGGAGCTTACAATGAGCAGTTCTTC. Translation gives CASSAGLAGAYNEQFF.

This chain uses TRBV5-4 with TRBJ2-3; 11 nucleotides align to TRBD2. The CDR3 has 16 residues. With 4 bases clipped from V and 6 bases from J, the junction kept 10 bases outside the gene matches. Per the germline V gene, CDR1 is SGHNT and CDR2 is YYREEE (reference sequence). The CDR3 DNA follows: TGTGCCAGCAGCCCGAATAGCGGGAGGGCCGGTGATACGCAGTATTTT. This encodes CASSPNSGRAGDTQYF.

The chain combines TRBV30 with TRBJ2-5; 7 bases line up with TRBD2. The DNA end favors TRBJ2-7, so the J call may be wrong. This CDR3 spans 11 amino acids. Germline-derived CDR1 and CDR2 are GTSNPN and SVGIG (reference sequence). For the CDR3, the DNA is TGTGCCTGGGGCGGGAGCCACGAGCAGTACTTC. Protein sequence: CAWGGSHEQYF.

The V and J genes are TRBV28 and TRBJ2-7; unclear D gene. The germline V gene has CDR1 MDHEN and CDR2 SYDVKM. V lost 6 bases and J 2 bases, leaving 11 bases between the germline ends. The CDR3 consists of 13 residues. The CDR3 region has the DNA TGTGCCAGCAGCTCTCGTAATACCTACGAGCAGTACTTC. Protein product: CASSSRNTYEQYF.

The sample holds one count of this clone. The V and J genes are TRBV4-1 and TRBJ2-4; D might be TRBD2 (6 bases). The germline gives CDR1 MGHRA, CDR2 YSYEKL. Trimming shortened V by 0 bases and J by 5 bases, and 17 bases separated the two germline ends. The CDR3 runs 17 residues. The DNA of the CDR3 is TGCGCCAGCAGCCAAGAGGAAGGGAGGCTAGGGGAAAACATTCAGTACTTC. Translated, it gives CASSQEEGRLGENIQYF.

This rearrangement joins TRBV28 to TRBJ1-2, with a possible D match to TRBD1 (5 bases). With 7 bases removed from V and 4 bases from J, the gap between germline ends came to 13 bases. Germline V gene sequence: CDR1 MDHEN, CDR2 SYDVKM. The length of the CDR3 is 13 residues. In DNA form, the CDR3 reads TGTGCCAGCACCCCCAGGGCCCCCTATGGCTACACCTTC. This sequence encodes CASTPRAPYGYTF.

The chain recombines TRBV27 with TRBJ2-7; D gene ambiguous. V gave up 4 bases and J gave up 3 bases, with 10 bases separating them. Germline V CDR1 and CDR2: MNHEY, SMNVEV (reference sequence). This CDR3 region has 13 residues. The CDR3 protein is CASSWAENYEQYF. The CDR3 DNA reads as TGTGCCAGCAGTTGGGCAGAAAACTACGAGCAGTACTTC.